These 5 T cell receptor beta chains came from one sample sequenced in a study of siplizumab effects on memory and regulatory T cells. The table came from immunoSEQ multiplex PCR; TCRdb's copy has only in-frame clones and leaves some out. The sample yields 95,000 to 130,000 clones, about 94% seen once. Source material: non-Treg CD4+ T cells sorted from blood. The origin of the receptors is a human donor in good health.

The V gene is TRBV30, the J gene TRBJ1-5; D may be TRBD1 (6 bases). CDR3 length: 14 amino acids. The V end was cut by 1 base, the J end by 4 bases, with 11 bases between. Germline CDR1 reads GTSNPN; CDR2 reads SVGIG (reference sequence). The CDR3 loop is CAWSAQGRNQPQHF. The CDR3 DNA follows: TGTGCCTGGAGTGCTCAGGGGAGGAATCAGCCCCAGCATTTT.

The V and J genes are TRBV10-3 and TRBJ2-3; D is unclear. This CDR3 is 13 amino acids long. The germline V gene encodes CDR1 ENHRY and CDR2 SYGVKD. Between the trimmed V and J ends, which lost 4 bases and 0 bases, there was a span of 5 bases. The DNA of the CDR3 is TGTGCCATCAGTGTCGGGAGCACAGATACGCAGTATTTT. Amino acids: CAISVGSTDTQYF.

The rearrangement uses TRBV19 and TRBJ2-5; 7 bases align to TRBD1. J was trimmed by 0 bases and V by 4 bases; bases with no gene match: 5. Per the germline V gene, CDR1 is LNHDA and CDR2 is SQIVND (reference sequence). The CDR3 extends over 15 amino acids. For the CDR3, the DNA is TGTGCCAGTAGTACCGGGACAGCGTACCAAGAGACCCAGTACTTC. It yields the protein CASSTGTAYQETQYF.

The chain is built from TRBV5-6 and TRBJ1-2, with D unresolved. V was pared by 0 bases and J by 5 bases, with 8 bases between. The CDR3 spans 13 residues. From germline, CDR1 is SGHDT and CDR2 YYEEEE. In nucleotides, the CDR3 is TGTGCCAGCAGCTTGGGAGTGCAGTATGGCTACACCTTC. Residues: CASSLGVQYGYTF.

CDR3 coding DNA: TGTGCCAGCAGCTCTATTGGACAGGGGGTATGGGGCTACACCTTC. Translation: CASSSIGQGVWGYTF. The chain links TRBV6-5 to TRBJ1-2, with 10 bases aligning to TRBD1. V trimming: 6 bases; J trimming: 8 bases; junction bases outside the gene matches: 12. Per the germline V gene, CDR1 is MNHEY and CDR2 is SVGAGI. CDR3 length: 15 amino acids.